This T cell receptor beta chain was documented in a study of blood T cell repertoires in COVID-19 (TCRdb year 2020). Concerning the study at large: Samples covering the acute and convalescent phases of COVID-19 were provided by collaborators in the United States, Italy and Spain. The prospective study material was composed of cDNA or gDNA derived from T cells, B-cell-depleted T cells, or PBMCs. Where HLA class I and class II types were available, the types were taken from metadata supplied by the sample provider, not from assay-based typing. Samples came from the ongoing ImmuneRACE study (first 160 participants) plus 1,254 subjects from 6 global collaborators. Deeply sampled blood TCRbeta repertoires from subjects exposed to, actively infected with, or recovered from COVID-19 were included in the dataset. The sample metadata nearly always contained a de-identified subject ID, COVID-19 status, age in years and sex. A freely available public database, intended as a resource for researchers studying the immune response to SARS-CoV-2, is where the repertoires were released.

Remarks on this clone: Its antigen target is currently unknown. No quality values exist for individual bases; no much larger clone is one base distant.

TCRbeta CDR3 regions were amplified from genomic DNA using the immunoSEQ Assay, a bias-controlled multiplex PCR. The authors processed their data as follows. The number of nucleated cells in each sample was estimated from the amplification of reference gene primers within the assay. To quantify the absolute abundance of each unique TCRbeta CDR3 rearrangement, sequence reads were collapsed and filtered. For each sample, productive Simpson clonality was calculated as the square root of Simpson's diversity index over productive rearrangements. Sourced from immuneACCESS, this table was stored by TCRdb with only in-frame sequences that have V and J called. A share of the clones is absent; for the studies checked, an unresolved V gene accounts for under half, and the remainder has no known explanation. That table supplies the V and J calls and clone size; D and trimming were determined from the DNA. Within this sample are around 52,000 clones, with roughly 87% of them counted one time only. 20% to 25% of the sample is taken by the ten largest.

One collaborating source in Seattle enrolled patients during active infection and followed them longitudinally through the course of disease. Whole blood was collected in K2EDTA tubes by collaborating institutions according to the institutions' own protocols. For TCRbeta analysis, collaborators shipped samples as frozen whole blood, isolated PBMCs, or DNA extracted from either of those sample types. General conclusions and limits of the study: The quantity of clinical and demographic metadata differed by source and by participant and was supplied without curation.

The cysteine opens and the phenylalanine closes a CDR3 of 16 amino acids. Left in the record is the CDR3 DNA by itself, 48 bases read in frame from the first base. Relative to germline, V is missing 2 bases and J is missing 4 bases, with 7 bases of the junction outside any gene match. Based on the germline V gene (reference sequence), the CDR1 and CDR2 sequences are SGHNT and YYREEE. This TCR was recovered from an elderly woman with COVID-19, enrolled during active disease. The specimen was peripheral blood. The chain employs TRBV5-4 and TRBJ2-2, with 8 junctional bases fitting TRBD2. The bases read TGTGCCAGCAGCTTTCGGGGGGGGCGTATCACCGGGGAGCTGTTTTTT. Its protein reads: CASSFRGGRITGELFF.